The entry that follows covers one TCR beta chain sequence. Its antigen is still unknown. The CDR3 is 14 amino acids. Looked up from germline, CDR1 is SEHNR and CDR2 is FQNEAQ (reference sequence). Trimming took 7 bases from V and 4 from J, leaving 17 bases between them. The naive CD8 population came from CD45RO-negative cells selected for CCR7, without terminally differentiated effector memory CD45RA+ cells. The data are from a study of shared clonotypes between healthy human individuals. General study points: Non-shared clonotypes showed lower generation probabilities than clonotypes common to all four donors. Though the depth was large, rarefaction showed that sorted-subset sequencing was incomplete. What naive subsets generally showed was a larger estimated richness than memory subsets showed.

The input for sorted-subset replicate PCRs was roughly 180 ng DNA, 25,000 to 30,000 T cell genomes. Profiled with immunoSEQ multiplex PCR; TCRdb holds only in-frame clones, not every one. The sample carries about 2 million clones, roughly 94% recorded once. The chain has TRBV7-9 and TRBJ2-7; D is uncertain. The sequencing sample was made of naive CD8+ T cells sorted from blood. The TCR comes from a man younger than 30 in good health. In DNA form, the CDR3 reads TGTGCCAGCACCCACCCCGCGCAACCATACGAGCAGTACTTC. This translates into CASTHPAQPYEQYF.